One and the same sample provided the 31 T cell receptor beta chains below, sequenced in a study of beta chain features in type 1 diabetes. Reverse transcription of all isolated RNA meant that expressed TCRB transcripts were sequenced. Sequencing used immunoSEQ multiplex PCR; TCRdb keeps in-frame clones, though not all of them. The table has under 950,000 clones, around a sixth seen once. Sequenced sample: naive CD4+ T cells from blood. These receptor sequences come from a woman younger than 30 in good health.

This chain links TRBV6-5 with TRBJ1-2, with D tentatively TRBD1 (6 bases). CDR3 length: 14 residues. V was shortened by 6 bases and J by 3 bases, with 14 bases between the two germline ends. The germline CDR1 and CDR2 sequences are MNHEY and SVGAGI. The CDR3 DNA reads TGTGCCAGCAGAGATTCGGACAGTCACTATGGCTACACCTTC. Its protein product is CASRDSDSHYGYTF.

This clone turned up a few times. The chain carries TRBV10-1 and TRBJ2-5; the D is unclear. Trimming removed 0 bases at V and 4 bases at J, with 9 bases between. The CDR3 runs to 14 residues. Germline V gene sequence: CDR1 WNHNN, CDR2 SYGVQD (reference sequence). CDR3 in DNA: TGCGCCAGCAGTGAGTCCCTTAGAGGAGAGACCCAGTACTTC. This gives the protein CASSESLRGETQYF.

The V call is TRBV7-9, the J call TRBJ2-1; D perhaps matches TRBD1 (6 bases). Germline V gene data show CDR1 as SEHNR and CDR2 as FQNEAQ (reference sequence). The CDR3 runs to 13 residues. V was trimmed by 3 bases and J by 8 bases, leaving 11 bases between them. The CDR3 protein is CASSFTGSHEQFF. DNA of the CDR3: TGTGCCAGCAGCTTTACAGGGAGTCATGAGCAGTTCTTC.

CDR3 in amino acids: CASSLDRDRWHTF. Written as DNA, the CDR3 is TGTGCCAGCAGCCTTGATAGGGACAGGTGGCACACCTTC. The genes are TRBV7-2 and TRBJ1-2, with 8 bases fitting TRBD1. The germline CDR1 and CDR2 sequences are SGHTA and FQGNSA. The V and J ends lost 5 bases and 12 bases, in that order; junction bases with no gene match: 11. The CDR3 is 13 amino acids.

This rearrangement joins TRBV11-2 to TRBJ1-1, with D maybe TRBD1 (5 bases). Germline lookup yields CDR1 SGHAT and CDR2 FQNNGV. This CDR3 spans 16 amino acids. V lost 2 bases, J lost 4 bases, and 17 bases lay in between. CDR3 in DNA: TGTGCCAGCAGCTTAACAAGGTCAGGGCCTGGCACTGAAGCTTTCTTT. Protein: CASSLTRSGPGTEAFF. Variable domain in full (rest from reference TRBV11-2 and TRBJ1-1): EAGVAQSPRYKIIEKRQSVAFWCNPISGHATLYWYQQILGQGPKLLIQFQNNGVVDDSQLPKDRFSAERLKGVDSTLKIQPAKLEDSAVYLCASSLTRSGPGTEAFFGQGTRLTVV.

This clone has more than one count but fewer than ten. The chain couples TRBV10-2 to TRBJ2-5; 8 positions agree with TRBD2. The length of the CDR3 is 17 residues. Trimming at V came to 3 bases and at J to 1 base, leaving 10 bases not matched to a gene. Per germline, CDR1 WSHSY and CDR2 SAAADI. CDR3 sequence reads: CASSDRGVLAVQETQYF. As DNA, the CDR3 is TGCGCCAGCAGTGACCGCGGGGTACTAGCGGTCCAAGAGACCCAGTACTTC.

The chain is built from TRBV7-9 and TRBJ2-1, with D hard to call. V lost 5 bases, J lost 7 bases, and 12 bases lay in between. The CDR3 contains 13 residues. Germline CDR1 and CDR2: SEHNR and FQNEAQ (reference sequence). The CDR3 protein is CASSPASHNEQFF. CDR3 DNA: TGTGCCAGCAGCCCCGCGTCCCATAATGAGCAGTTCTTC. Full variable domain (missing parts from reference TRBV7-9 and TRBJ2-1): DTGVSQNPRHKITKRGQNVTFRCDPISEHNRLYWYRQTLGQGPEFLTYFQNEAQLEKSRLLSDRFSAERPKGSFSTLEIQRTEQGDSAMYLCASSPASHNEQFFGPGTRLTVL.

The chain employs TRBV13 and TRBJ2-7, with 9 nucleotides matching TRBD2. V lost 5 bases and J lost 2; bases outside the gene matches: 7. There are 15 residues in the CDR3. Germline CDR1 PRHDT, CDR2 FYEKMQ (reference sequence). CDR3 nucleotides: TGTGCCAGCAGCGCGAGTATAGCGGGAGCCTACGAGCAGTACTTC. It encodes CASSASIAGAYEQYF. The variable domain in full, with the rest retrieved from reference TRBV13 and TRBJ2-7, is AAGVIQSPRHLIKEKRETATLKCYPIPRHDTVYWYQQGPGQDPQFLISFYEKMQSDKGSIPDRFSAQQFSDYHSELNMSSLELGDSALYFCASSASIAGAYEQYFGPGTRLTVT.

This clone was counted between two and nine times. The chain uses TRBV4-1 and TRBJ2-5, with TRBD2 matching over 12 bases. The germline gives CDR1 MGHRA, CDR2 YSYEKL. The CDR3 covers 18 residues. V dropped 1 base and J dropped 2; count of bases not matched to a gene: 8. CDR3 amino acids: CASSQVNLGLAGQETQYF. The CDR3 DNA sequence: TGCGCCAGCAGCCAAGTTAATTTAGGACTAGCGGGACAAGAGACCCAGTACTTC.

CDR3 amino acids: CASQLGRTSTDTQYF. The CDR3 DNA sequence: TGTGCCAGCCAACTCGGCCGGACTAGCACAGATACGCAGTATTTT. The J gene is TRBJ2-3, the V gene TRBV13; TRBD2 is a possible D gene (5 bases). Germline values: CDR1 PRHDT, CDR2 FYEKMQ (reference sequence). The CDR3 runs 15 residues. Trimming removed 8 bases at V and 0 bases at J, with 15 bases between.

The V call is TRBV10-2, the J call TRBJ2-3; 8 nucleotides match TRBD2. Germline values: CDR1 WSHSY, CDR2 SAAADI. This CDR3 contains 14 residues. V lost 5 bases, J lost 5 bases, and 6 bases stayed unmatched. The CDR3 sequence is CASSLQAGVDTQYF. The CDR3 DNA sequence: TGCGCCAGCAGTCTTCAAGCGGGGGTAGATACGCAGTATTTT.

The table lists this clone with a few counts. The J gene is TRBJ2-5, the V gene TRBV5-5; 9 bases are a match to TRBD2. CDR1 SGHKS and CDR2 YYEKEE come from the germline V gene (reference sequence). CDR3 length: 14 amino acids. With 2 bases clipped from V and 5 bases from J, the junction kept 4 bases outside the gene matches. The CDR3 nucleotides read TGTGCCAGCAGCTTCGGGACTAGCATTGAGACCCAGTACTTC. This sequence encodes CASSFGTSIETQYF.

This clone was recorded a few times. The CDR3 bases are TGTGCCAGCAGCTTTGGCGGGGGGGCGCAGTATTTT. Its protein product is CASSFGGGAQYF. The chain couples TRBV5-4 to TRBJ2-3; TRBD2 matches 9 bases. CDR3 length: 12 residues. Per germline, CDR1 SGHNT and CDR2 YYREEE (reference sequence). V lost 2 bases to trimming and J lost 10 bases; unmatched junction nucleotides: 2.

This clone has ten or more counts. This same CDR3 is encoded by further DNA sequences in the sample. The V call is TRBV7-9, the J call TRBJ2-1, with 7 bases that match TRBD1. Losses at the gene ends were 2 bases for V and 5 bases for J; bases not matched to a gene: 0. In germline, CDR1 is SEHNR, CDR2 FQNEAQ (reference sequence). CDR3 length equals 13 residues. The CDR3 is CASSLTGDNEQFF. The CDR3 nucleotides are TGTGCCAGCAGCTTAACAGGGGACAATGAGCAGTTCTTC.

This clone was found a few times. The gene calls are TRBV28 and TRBJ1-2; D is unresolved. Germline CDR1 and CDR2: MDHEN and SYDVKM. The CDR3 is 15 amino acids. V was pared by 6 bases and J by 5 bases, with 19 bases between. Here the CDR3 DNA reads TGTGCCAGCAGCCGTGGACCCCGGAAGGGTTATGGCTACACCTTC. Translated: CASSRGPRKGYGYTF.

This clone appeared a few times. The chain uses TRBV4-2 and TRBJ2-7; TRBD1 agrees at 7 bases. Unmatched junction bases numbered 7, after V lost 1 base and J lost 4 bases. CDR3 size: 15 residues. Germline V gives CDR1 LGHNA, CDR2 YNFKEQ. DNA of the CDR3: TGTGCCAGCAGCCAAGGGGGACAGCCGGGGTACGAGCAGTACTTC. Protein product: CASSQGGQPGYEQYF.

Remarks on this clone: This specimen includes other DNA sequences encoding the same CDR3. The chain links TRBV7-2 to TRBJ2-7; TRBD2 matches at 14 bases. The V and J ends lost 1 base and 4 bases, in that order; junction bases with no gene match: 3. The CDR3 length is 16 residues. Germline values: CDR1 SGHTA, CDR2 FQGNSA. The DNA for the CDR3 is TGTGCCAGCAGCTTAGTTGGACTAGCGGGAGGTTACGAGCAGTACTTC. This translates into CASSLVGLAGGYEQYF.

The chain is built from TRBV6-1 and TRBJ2-5; D unclear. CDR3 length: 14 amino acids. V was trimmed by 3 bases and J by 0 bases, leaving 8 bases between them. Germline assignment: CDR1 MNHNS and CDR2 SASEGT. CDR3 DNA: TGTGCCAGCAGTGAGACGAGATACCAAGAGACCCAGTACTTC. The encoded protein is CASSETRYQETQYF.

This rearrangement joins TRBV7-2 to TRBJ2-6; D is unresolved. The V end was cut by 5 bases, the J end by 2 bases, with 10 bases between. Looked up from germline, CDR1 is SGHTA and CDR2 is FQGNSA. The CDR3 sequence is 15 residues long. CDR3: CASSPDTAGANVLTF. CDR3 DNA sequence: TGTGCCAGCAGCCCCGATACAGCTGGGGCCAACGTCCTGACTTTC.

This clone was detected a few times. V gene TRBV6-1 combines with J gene TRBJ1-1, with D possibly TRBD1 on 5 matching bases. This CDR3 has 14 amino acids. Germline lookup yields CDR1 MNHNS and CDR2 SASEGT. Trimming took 4 bases from V and 4 from J, leaving 13 bases between them. This CDR3 reads CASSGRQYGTEAFF. The CDR3 DNA reads as TGTGCCAGCAGTGGTCGACAGTACGGCACTGAAGCTTTCTTT.

This clone has just a few counts. V and J are TRBV6-5 and TRBJ2-1, with 9 bases identical to TRBD2. Unmatched junction bases numbered 11, after V lost 0 bases and J lost 11 bases. Germline V gives CDR1 MNHEY, CDR2 SVGAGI. This CDR3 has 16 residues. CDR3 loop: CASSYSRTSARKKQFF. CDR3 bases: TGTGCCAGCAGTTACTCTCGGACTAGCGCGAGGAAGAAGCAGTTCTTC.

This clone was seen more than once but under ten times. The gene calls are TRBV5-1 and TRBJ2-3; TRBD1 matches 9 bases. The germline V gene encodes CDR1 SGHRS and CDR2 YFSETQ. The CDR3 is 15 residues long. The V segment lost 3 bases and the J segment 0 bases; nucleotides outside the gene matches: 2. CDR3 nucleotides: TGCGCCAGCAGCTATGGGACAGGGAGCACAGATACGCAGTATTTT. Its translation is CASSYGTGSTDTQYF.

The V gene is TRBV7-9, the J gene TRBJ2-7; TRBD2 aligns across 8 bases. CDR1 and CDR2 (germline): SEHNR, FQNEAQ (reference sequence). The CDR3 is made up of 14 amino acids. V gave up 3 bases and J gave up 4 bases; unmatched junction bases: 5. The CDR3 region has the DNA TGTGCCAGCAGCTTCCCAGGCGGGAGGTACGAGCAGTACTTC. Protein: CASSFPGGRYEQYF.

The chain carries TRBV25-1 and TRBJ2-2; 8 bases are shared with TRBD2. V shed 6 bases, J shed 3 bases, and the junction held 9 bases outside the gene matches. The CDR3 sequence is 16 residues long. Germline V gives CDR1 MGHDK, CDR2 SYGVNS. The DNA for the CDR3 is TGTGCCAGCAGGGCCGGGGGGGCGACCGACACCGGGGAGCTGTTTTTT. Translation gives CASRAGGATDTGELFF.

The sample holds a few counts of this clone. Different DNA sequences within this sample yield the same CDR3. The chain links TRBV7-9 to TRBJ1-1; D remains ambiguous. The CDR3 length is 13 residues. Germline CDR1 and CDR2: SEHNR and FQNEAQ (reference sequence). V dropped 2 bases and J dropped 0 bases, with 4 bases sitting between them. The CDR3 coding sequence is TGTGCCAGCAGCTTAAGCGTGAACACTGAAGCTTTCTTT. It encodes CASSLSVNTEAFF.

Only a few counts were recorded for this clone. V is TRBV19 and J is TRBJ1-5; D may be TRBD1 (5 bases). Germline CDR1 reads LNHDA; CDR2 reads SQIVND (reference sequence). Trimming took off 6 bases at V and 5 bases at J, with 11 bases between the two ends. The CDR3 covers 13 residues. The CDR3 region is CASRPDRDQPQHF. For the CDR3, the DNA is TGTGCCAGTAGACCTGACAGAGATCAGCCCCAGCATTTT.

This clone was seen a handful of times. V usage is TRBV7-2 and J usage is TRBJ2-7; TRBD1 might be the D (5 bases). Germline CDR1 is SGHTA and CDR2 is FQGNSA. Trimming took 3 bases from V and 7 from J, leaving 19 bases between them. This CDR3 region has 15 residues. The CDR3 DNA reads TGTGCCAGCAGCTTCGAAACGTGGGGCAGGGTTGAGCAGTACTTC. Its translation is CASSFETWGRVEQYF.

This clone has a handful of counts. CDR3 loop: CSVGTIQTDTQYF. The DNA of the CDR3 is TGCAGCGTTGGAACCATCCAAACAGATACGCAGTATTTT. The chain carries TRBV29-1 and TRBJ2-3; D unclear. Germline lookup yields CDR1 SQVTM and CDR2 ANQGSEA. This CDR3 comprises 13 residues. The V and J ends lost 4 bases and 3 bases respectively, with 11 bases between them.

The table lists this clone with a few counts. The chain combines TRBV5-4 with TRBJ2-5; D perhaps matches TRBD2 (6 bases). TRBJ2-7 matches the DNA end more closely, so the J call is doubtful. This CDR3 is 14 amino acids long. Germline CDR1 is SGHNT and CDR2 is YYREEE (reference sequence). The CDR3 region is CASSPQGGIYEQYF. The CDR3 coding sequence is TGTGCCAGCAGCCCGCAGGGCGGGATCTACGAGCAGTACTTC.

The V and J genes are TRBV10-2 and TRBJ1-2; D gene uncertain. This CDR3 has 13 amino acids. The germline V gene encodes CDR1 WSHSY and CDR2 SAAADI. With 3 bases removed from V and 6 bases from J, the gap between germline ends came to 11 bases. The CDR3 DNA follows: TGCGCCAGCAGTGATGGGGTTGGCCATGGCTACACCTTC. This sequence encodes CASSDGVGHGYTF.

The chain joins TRBV7-2 to TRBJ2-3; D might be TRBD1 (6 bases). Germline loops: CDR1 SGHTA, CDR2 FQGNSA. The CDR3 spans 14 residues. V lost 7 bases and J lost 0, with 11 bases in between. The CDR3 nucleotides are TGTGCCAGCAACAACAGGGCTAGCACAGATACGCAGTATTTT. Encoded protein: CASNNRASTDTQYF.